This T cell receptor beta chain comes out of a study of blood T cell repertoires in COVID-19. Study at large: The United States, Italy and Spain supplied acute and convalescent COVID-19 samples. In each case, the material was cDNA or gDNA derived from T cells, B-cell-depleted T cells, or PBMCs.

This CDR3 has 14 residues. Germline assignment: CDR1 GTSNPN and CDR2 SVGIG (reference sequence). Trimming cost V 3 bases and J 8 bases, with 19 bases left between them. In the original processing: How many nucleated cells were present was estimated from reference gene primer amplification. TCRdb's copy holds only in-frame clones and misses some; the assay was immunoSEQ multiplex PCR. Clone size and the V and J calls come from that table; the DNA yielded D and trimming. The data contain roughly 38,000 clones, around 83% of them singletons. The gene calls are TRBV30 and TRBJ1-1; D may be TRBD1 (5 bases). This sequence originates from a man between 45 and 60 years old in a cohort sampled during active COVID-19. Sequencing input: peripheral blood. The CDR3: CAWSMPTDSSEAFF. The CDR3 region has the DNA TGTGCCTGGAGCATGCCGACAGATAGTTCAGAAGCTTTCTTT.